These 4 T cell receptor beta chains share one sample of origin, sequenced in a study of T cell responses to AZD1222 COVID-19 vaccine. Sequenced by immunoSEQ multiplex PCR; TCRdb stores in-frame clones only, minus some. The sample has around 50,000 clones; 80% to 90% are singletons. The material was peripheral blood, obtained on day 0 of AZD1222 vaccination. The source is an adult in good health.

Here the CDR3 reads CASSDRVPLNTEAFF. CDR3 DNA: TGTGCCAGCAGCGACAGGGTCCCCTTGAACACTGAAGCTTTCTTT. J is TRBJ1-1 and V is TRBV7-6; 7 bases agree with TRBD1. Germline V gene lookup returns CDR1 SGHVS and CDR2 FNYEAQ. Germline trimming cut 5 bases from V and 0 bases from J; bases unmatched to any gene: 6. CDR3 size: 15 residues.

CDR3 coding DNA: TGTGCCAGCTCACCACCGCGTCAGGCTAGCTCCTACGAGCAGTACTTC. Protein sequence: CASSPPRQASSYEQYF. The gene calls are TRBV18 and TRBJ2-7; D unclear. The CDR3 sequence is 16 residues long. The germline V gene encodes CDR1 KGHSH and CDR2 LQKENI. The germline V and J ends were trimmed by 0 bases and 0 bases, with 12 bases remaining between them.

DNA for the CDR3: TGTGCCAGCTCACGTGGACAGGGTGGGTACACTGAAGCTTTCTTT. Its translation is CASSRGQGGYTEAFF. This chain joins TRBV18 and TRBJ1-1; TRBD1 matches at 8 bases. V dropped 4 bases and J dropped 3; count of bases not matched to a gene: 7. Germline V gene sequence: CDR1 KGHSH, CDR2 LQKENI. The CDR3 is 15 residues long.

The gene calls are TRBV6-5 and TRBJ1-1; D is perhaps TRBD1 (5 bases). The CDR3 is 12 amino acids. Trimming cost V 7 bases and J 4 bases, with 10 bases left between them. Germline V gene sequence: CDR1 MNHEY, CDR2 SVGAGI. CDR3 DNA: TGTGCCAGCAAGATTGGGGGCACTGAAGCTTTCTTT. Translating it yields CASKIGGTEAFF.